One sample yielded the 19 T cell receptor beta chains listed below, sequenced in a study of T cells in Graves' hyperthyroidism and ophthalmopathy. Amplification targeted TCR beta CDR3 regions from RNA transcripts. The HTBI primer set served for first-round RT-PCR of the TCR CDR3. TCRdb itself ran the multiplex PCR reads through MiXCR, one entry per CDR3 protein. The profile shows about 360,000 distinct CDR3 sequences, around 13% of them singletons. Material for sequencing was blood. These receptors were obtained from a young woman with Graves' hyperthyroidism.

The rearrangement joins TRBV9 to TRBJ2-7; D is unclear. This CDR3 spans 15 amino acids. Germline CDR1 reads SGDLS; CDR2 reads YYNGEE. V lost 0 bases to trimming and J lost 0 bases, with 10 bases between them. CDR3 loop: CASSVGAEPSYEQYF. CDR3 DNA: TGTGCCAGCAGCGTAGGGGCGGAGCCCTCCTACGAGCAGTACTTC.

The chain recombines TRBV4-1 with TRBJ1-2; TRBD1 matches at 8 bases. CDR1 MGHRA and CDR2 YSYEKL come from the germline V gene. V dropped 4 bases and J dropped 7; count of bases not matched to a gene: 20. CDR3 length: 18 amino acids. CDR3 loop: CASSRHKGNGQGSIGYTF. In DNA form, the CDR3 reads TGCGCCAGCAGCCGTCATAAGGGGAACGGACAGGGTTCGATTGGCTACACCTTC.

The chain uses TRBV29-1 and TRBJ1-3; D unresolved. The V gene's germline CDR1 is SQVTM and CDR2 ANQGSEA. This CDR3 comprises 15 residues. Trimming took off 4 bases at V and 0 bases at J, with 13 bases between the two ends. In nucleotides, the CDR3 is TGCAGCGTTGGCTACTATTCCAGCTCTGGAAACACCATATATTTT. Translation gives CSVGYYSSSGNTIYF.

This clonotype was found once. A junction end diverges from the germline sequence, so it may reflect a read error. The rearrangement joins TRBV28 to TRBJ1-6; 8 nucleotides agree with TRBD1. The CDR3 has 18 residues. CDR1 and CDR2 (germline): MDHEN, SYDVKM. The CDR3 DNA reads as TGTGCCGGCAGTTTCCCTGGACAGGGACGCACCCAAAAATCGCCCCTCCACTTT. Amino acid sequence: CAGSFPGQGRTQKSPLHF.

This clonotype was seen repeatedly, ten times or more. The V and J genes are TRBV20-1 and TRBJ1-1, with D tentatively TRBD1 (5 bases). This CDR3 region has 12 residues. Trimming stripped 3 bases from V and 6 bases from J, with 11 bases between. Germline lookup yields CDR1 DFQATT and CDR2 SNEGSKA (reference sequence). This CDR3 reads CSASLGDAEAFF. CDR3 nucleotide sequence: TGCAGTGCTAGTCTGGGGGACGCTGAAGCTTTCTTT.

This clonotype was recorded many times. Written as DNA, the CDR3 is TGTGCCAGCGGTGGGGACAGGGTACCAGAGCAGTACTTC. Translating it yields CASGGDRVPEQYF. V and J are TRBV2 and TRBJ2-7, with 9 bases that match TRBD1. Germline V lookup: CDR1 SNHLY, CDR2 FYNNEI. The CDR3 totals 13 residues. Unmatched junction bases numbered 9, after V lost 8 bases and J lost 7 bases.

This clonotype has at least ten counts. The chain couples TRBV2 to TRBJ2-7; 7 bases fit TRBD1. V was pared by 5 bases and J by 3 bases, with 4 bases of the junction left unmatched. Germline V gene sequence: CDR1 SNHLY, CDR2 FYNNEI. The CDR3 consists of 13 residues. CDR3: CASSRDSRYEQYF. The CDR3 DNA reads TGTGCCAGCAGTCGGGACAGCCGCTACGAGCAGTACTTC.

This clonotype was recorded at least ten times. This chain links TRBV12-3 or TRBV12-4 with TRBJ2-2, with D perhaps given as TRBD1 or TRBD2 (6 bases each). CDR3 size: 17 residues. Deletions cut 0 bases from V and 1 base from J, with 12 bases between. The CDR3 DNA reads TGTGCCAGCAGTTTAGCGCTGGGGGGCGGGAACACCGGGGAGCTGTTTTTT. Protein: CASSLALGGGNTGELFF.

The CDR3 DNA reads TGTGCCAGCAGGGCTAGCGGGGGGACCTACAATGAGCAGTTCTTC. Its translation is CASRASGGTYNEQFF. The rearrangement links TRBV7-3 to TRBJ2-1; 11 bases map to TRBD2. Looked up from germline, CDR1 is SGHTA and CDR2 is FQGTGA. The V gene end was trimmed by 6 bases and the J gene end by 2 bases; junction bases not matched to a gene: 3. The CDR3 runs to 15 residues.

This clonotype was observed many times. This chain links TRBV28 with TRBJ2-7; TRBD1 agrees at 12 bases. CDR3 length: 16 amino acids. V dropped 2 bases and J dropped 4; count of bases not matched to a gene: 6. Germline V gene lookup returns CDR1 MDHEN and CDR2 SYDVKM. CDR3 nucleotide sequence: TGTGCCAGCAGTTTAGGGGGACAGGGGGCGCGGTACGAGCAGTACTTC. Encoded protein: CASSLGGQGARYEQYF. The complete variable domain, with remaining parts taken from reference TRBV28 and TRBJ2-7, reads DVKVTQSSRYLVKRTGEKVFLECVQDMDHENMFWYRQDPGLGLRLIYFSYDVKMKEKGDIPEGYSVSREKKERFSLILESASTNQTSMYLCASSLGGQGARYEQYFGPGTRLTVT.

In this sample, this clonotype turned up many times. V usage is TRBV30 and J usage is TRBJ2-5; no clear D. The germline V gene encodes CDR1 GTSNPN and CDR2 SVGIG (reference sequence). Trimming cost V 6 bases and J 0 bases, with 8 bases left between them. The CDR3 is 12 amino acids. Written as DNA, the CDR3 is TGTGCCTGCCTGGAGTACCAAGAGACCCAGTACTTC. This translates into CACLEYQETQYF. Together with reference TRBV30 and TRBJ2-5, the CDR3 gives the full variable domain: SQTIHQWPATLVQPVGSPLSLECTVEGTSNPNLYWYRQAAGRGLQLLFYSVGIGQISSEVPQNLSASRPQDRQFILSSKKLLLSDSGFYLCACLEYQETQYFGPGTRLLVL.

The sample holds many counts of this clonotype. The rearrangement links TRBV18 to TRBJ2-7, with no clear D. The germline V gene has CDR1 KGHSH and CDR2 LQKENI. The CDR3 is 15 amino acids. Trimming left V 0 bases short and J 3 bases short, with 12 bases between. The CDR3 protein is CASSPPAQQSYEQYF. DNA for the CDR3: TGTGCCAGCTCACCACCGGCCCAGCAGAGCTACGAGCAGTACTTC.

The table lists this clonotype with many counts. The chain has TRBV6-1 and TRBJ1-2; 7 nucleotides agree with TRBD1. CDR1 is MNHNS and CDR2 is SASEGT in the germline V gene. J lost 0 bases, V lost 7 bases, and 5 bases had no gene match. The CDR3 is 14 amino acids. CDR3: CASTTGRANYGYTF. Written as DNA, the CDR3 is TGTGCCAGCACGACAGGGAGGGCTAACTATGGCTACACCTTC.

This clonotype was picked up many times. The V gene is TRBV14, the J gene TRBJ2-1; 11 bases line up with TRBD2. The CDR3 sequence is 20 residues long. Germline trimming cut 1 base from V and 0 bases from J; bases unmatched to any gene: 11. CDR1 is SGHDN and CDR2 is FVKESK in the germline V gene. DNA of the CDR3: TGTGCCAGCAGCCAAGGTCGGTCTAGCGGGGGGACCAGCTCCTACAATGAGCAGTTCTTC. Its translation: CASSQGRSSGGTSSYNEQFF.

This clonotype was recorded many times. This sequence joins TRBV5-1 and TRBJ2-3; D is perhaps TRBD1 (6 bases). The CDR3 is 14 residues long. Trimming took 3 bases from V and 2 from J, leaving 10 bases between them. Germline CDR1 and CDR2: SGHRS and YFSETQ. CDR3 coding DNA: TGCGCCAGCAGCTCGGGACACCACACAGATACGCAGTATTTT. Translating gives CASSSGHHTDTQYF.

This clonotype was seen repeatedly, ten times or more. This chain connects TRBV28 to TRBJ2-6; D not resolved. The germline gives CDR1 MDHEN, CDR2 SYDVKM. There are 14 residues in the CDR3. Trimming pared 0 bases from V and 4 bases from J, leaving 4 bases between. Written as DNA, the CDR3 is TGTGCCAGCAGTTTATGGTCCGGGGCCAACGTCCTGACTTTC. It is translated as CASSLWSGANVLTF.

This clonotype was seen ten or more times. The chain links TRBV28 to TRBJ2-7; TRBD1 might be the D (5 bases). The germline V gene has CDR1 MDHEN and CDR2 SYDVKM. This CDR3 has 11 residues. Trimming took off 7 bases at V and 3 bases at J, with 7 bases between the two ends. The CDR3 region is CASTQGYEQYF. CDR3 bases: TGTGCCAGCACCCAGGGCTACGAGCAGTACTTC.

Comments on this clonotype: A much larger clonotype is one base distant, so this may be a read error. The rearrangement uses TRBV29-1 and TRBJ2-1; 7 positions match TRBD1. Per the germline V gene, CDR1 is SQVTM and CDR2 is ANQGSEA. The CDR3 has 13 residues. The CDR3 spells CSVVQGNHNEQLF. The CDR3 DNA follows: TGCAGCGTTGTACAGGGGAACCACAATGAGCAGCTCTTC.

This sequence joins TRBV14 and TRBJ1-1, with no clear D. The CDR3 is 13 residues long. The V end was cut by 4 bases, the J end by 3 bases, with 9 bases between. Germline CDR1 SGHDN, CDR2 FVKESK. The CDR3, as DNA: TGTGCCAGCAGCCCTTATGGGGACACTGAAGCTTTCTTT. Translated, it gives CASSPYGDTEAFF.